These 27 T cell receptor beta chains came from one sample sequenced in a study of T cell repertoires in cytomegalovirus infection (dated by TCRdb to about 2019). Sequencing was carried out with an Illumina HiSeq 1500. The public reads were reprocessed in TCRdb via fastp at Q25 and MiXCR, keeping in-frame beta chains. Here each entry gathers all rows of one CDR3 protein and keeps the most common genes and DNA. Across this sample there are about 680,000 distinct CDR3 sequences, with 20% to 25% seen only once. The top ten clones comprise around 8% of the sample. Sequenced input: CD8+ T cells from PBMCs. Every receptor here comes from a human donor in good health (CMV status not recorded). Some clones in this sample may be carry-over from other donors' samples.

Notes on this clonotype: Possible read error: a much larger clone is one base away. This CDR3 is missing its conserved last phenylalanine or tryptophan, likely due to a read error. The chain couples TRBV7-6 to TRBJ2-7; a possible D gene is TRBD2 (5 bases). The CDR3 sequence is 11 residues long. The germline V gene encodes CDR1 SGHVS and CDR2 FNYEAQ. Trimming took 5 bases from V and 5 from J, leaving 7 bases between them. CDR3 sequence (DNA): TGTGCCAGCAGCACCGGGGACGAGCAGTACTAC. Its translation is CASSTGDEQYY.

Comments on this clonotype: One base away lies a much larger clone, so this may be a sequencing read error. This rearrangement joins TRBV7-9 to TRBJ1-5; 12 nucleotides agree with TRBD1. Germline loops: CDR1 SEHNR, CDR2 FQNEAQ (reference sequence). The CDR3 has 15 residues. J gave up 5 bases and V 4 bases, and 3 bases lay outside the gene matches. CDR3 DNA: TGTGCCAGCAGCTCAGGGACAGGGGGCGATCAGCCCCAGCATTTT. Its translation is CASSSGTGGDQPQHF.

This rearrangement joins TRBV9 to TRBJ2-1; 9 positions agree with TRBD1. CDR3 length: 15 amino acids. After removal of 4 bases from V and 6 bases from J, the junction contained 8 bases not matched to a gene. Germline assignment: CDR1 SGDLS and CDR2 YYNGEE. In nucleotides, the CDR3 is TGTGCCAGCAGCCCCAGAGACAGGGGGGTCAATGAGCAGTTCTTC. Encoded protein: CASSPRDRGVNEQFF.

The chain joins TRBV28 to TRBJ2-6; D is unclear. Germline assignment: CDR1 MDHEN and CDR2 SYDVKM. V dropped 3 bases and J dropped 2 bases, with 14 bases sitting between them. The CDR3 sequence is 17 residues long. The CDR3 DNA reads as TGTGCCAGCAGTTTTTCCTACATAACGGCTGGGGCCAACGTCCTGACTTTC. Protein: CASSFSYITAGANVLTF.

This chain connects TRBV7-9 to TRBJ2-3; a weak D match, TRBD1 (6 bases). CDR3 size: 16 residues. Trimming removed 5 bases from V and 9 bases from J, with 24 bases in between. Germline values: CDR1 SEHNR, CDR2 FQNEAQ (reference sequence). The CDR3 here is CASSHRRQNPGETQYF. In nucleotides, the CDR3 is TGTGCCAGCAGCCATCGAAGACAGAACCCAGGGGAGACGCAGTATTTT.

On this clonotype: The junction departs from germline at one end; a sequencing error may be responsible. The rearrangement uses TRBV5-3 and TRBJ2-7; no definite D call. TRBV5-3 is filed as an ORF, its function uncertain. The CDR3 spans 13 residues. The CDR3 here is CASSLVSGNEQYF. As DNA, the CDR3 is TGTGCCAGCAGCTTGGTATCTGGGAACGAGCAGTACTTC.

The chain links TRBV28 to TRBJ2-6, with a weak D call TRBD1 (6 bases). CDR3 length: 17 amino acids. Germline V gene lookup returns CDR1 MDHEN and CDR2 SYDVKM. V shed 5 bases and J shed 0 bases, with 14 bases lying between them. CDR3: CASSAMDSLSGANVLTF. For the CDR3, the DNA is TGTGCCAGCAGTGCGATGGACAGCCTCTCTGGGGCCAACGTCCTGACTTTC.

The chain combines TRBV5-5 with TRBJ2-1, with TRBD2 identical over 7 bases. This CDR3 comprises 15 residues. V trimming: 0 bases; J trimming: 15 bases; junction bases outside the gene matches: 15. CDR1 is SGHKS, CDR2 YYEKEE, per germline (reference sequence). CDR3 loop: CASSLVLAEYEQSFF. CDR3 DNA sequence: TGTGCCAGCAGCTTGGTTCTAGCGGAGTACGAGCAGTCGTTCTTC. The variable domain in full, completed from reference TRBV5-5 and TRBJ2-1, reads DAGVTQSPTHLIKTRGQQVTLRCSPISGHKSVSWYQQVLGQGPQFIFQYYEKEERGRGNFPDRFSARQFPNYSSELNVNALLLGDSALYLCASSLVLAEYEQSFFGPGTRLTVL.

In this sample, this clonotype turned up many times. The J gene is TRBJ2-3, the V gene TRBV7-2; 8 nucleotides line up with TRBD2. J lost 2 bases, V lost 5 bases, and 9 bases had no gene match. Per the germline V gene, CDR1 is SGHTA and CDR2 is FQGNSA. The CDR3 sequence is 16 residues long. CDR3 bases: TGTGCCAGCAGCCCCTTGCGGGGGGATGTCACAGATACGCAGTATTTT. Protein: CASSPLRGDVTDTQYF.

This chain links TRBV6-8 with TRBJ1-4, with D hard to call. CDR3 length equals 16 residues. Germline lookup yields CDR1 MNHGY and CDR2 SAAAGT. V lost 0 bases and J 17 bases, leaving 25 bases between the germline ends. CDR3 amino acids: CASSYSVEDWLDESFF. The DNA for the CDR3 is TGTGCCAGCAGTTACTCGGTGGAGGATTGGCTAGACGAATCCTTTTTT.

The chain carries TRBV5-8 and TRBJ2-3; 10 bases map to TRBD1. With 3 bases clipped from V and 4 bases from J, the junction kept 5 bases outside the gene matches. CDR1 is SGHTS, CDR2 YDEGEE, per germline. This CDR3 is 15 amino acids long. The DNA of the CDR3 is TGTGCCAGCAGCTACCGGGACAGGGGCGCAGATACGCAGTATTTT. Translation: CASSYRDRGADTQYF.

In this sample, this clonotype turned up a few times. CDR3 nucleotides: TGTGCCAGCAGTTTAGGCCTAGCGGGGGCCTACGAGCAGTACTTC. It translates to CASSLGLAGAYEQYF. This sequence joins TRBV27 and TRBJ2-7, with 10 positions matching TRBD2. Germline V lookup: CDR1 MNHEY, CDR2 SMNVEV (reference sequence). V dropped 2 bases and J dropped 2; count of bases not matched to a gene: 3. The CDR3 has 15 residues.

As concerns this clonotype: A much larger clone lies a single base off, so this may be a read error. The chain joins TRBV7-2 to TRBJ2-5; D assignment may be TRBD1 or TRBD2 (6 bases each). This CDR3 has 15 amino acids. The V gene's germline CDR1 is SGHTA and CDR2 FQGNSA. CDR3 sequence reads: CVTQEEGHGQETQYF. The DNA for the CDR3 is TGTGTCACCCAGGAGGAGGGACACGGCCAAGAGACCCAGTACTTC.

This clonotype was counted a few times. The J gene is TRBJ1-5, the V gene TRBV6-2 or TRBV6-3, with 7 bases lining up with TRBD1. V was clipped by 9 bases and J by 9 bases; unmatched bases: 14. The CDR3 totals 14 residues. Germline-derived CDR1 and CDR2 are MNHEY and SVGEGT. This CDR3 is CAREQGLGERPQHF. For the CDR3, the DNA is TGTGCCAGAGAACAGGGGCTTGGTGAAAGGCCCCAGCATTTT.

This chain uses TRBV25-1 with TRBJ2-1, with a possible D match to TRBD2 (7 bases). The CDR3 consists of 16 residues. Germline V CDR1 and CDR2: MGHDK, SYGVNS. Trimming pared 1 base from V and 7 bases from J, leaving 17 bases between. CDR3 residues: CASSESGGGPWNEQFF. Here the CDR3 DNA reads TGTGCCAGCAGTGAATCTGGGGGGGGGCCTTGGAATGAGCAGTTCTTC.

This clonotype appeared a few times. The V gene is TRBV10-3, the J gene TRBJ2-6; D unclear. The CDR3 is made up of 16 amino acids. The germline V and J ends were trimmed by 8 bases and 1 base, with 15 bases remaining between them. The germline gives CDR1 ENHRY, CDR2 SYGVKD. The CDR3 protein is CAILTSRTSGANVLTF. The CDR3 DNA reads TGTGCCATCCTCACCAGCCGAACGTCTGGGGCCAACGTCCTGACTTTC.

In its sample, this clonotype was seen a few times. V and J are TRBV23-1 and TRBJ2-1; either TRBD1 or TRBD2 may fit D (5 bases each). TRBV23-1 is assigned to the ORF class and has an uncertain function. V dropped 0 bases and J dropped 0 bases, with 9 bases sitting between them. This CDR3 has 16 amino acids. The CDR3 DNA reads TGCGCCAGCAGTCAATCAGGGACGAGCTCCTACAATGAGCAGTTCTTC. Its translation is CASSQSGTSSYNEQFF.

This rearrangement joins TRBV20-1 to TRBJ2-7; 7 bases map to TRBD2. Germline V gene data show CDR1 as DFQATT and CDR2 as SNEGSKA (reference sequence). Trimming removed 0 bases from V and 4 bases from J; junction bases left unmatched: 9. This CDR3 is built from 15 residues. The DNA of the CDR3 is TGCAGTGCTAGAGAGGGAGCGGGGTTTAATTACGAGCAGTACGTC. As protein: CSAREGAGFNYEQYV.

This sequence joins TRBV27 and TRBJ2-3; the D is unclear. The germline gives CDR1 MNHEY, CDR2 SMNVEV (reference sequence). The CDR3 runs to 12 residues. V lost 5 bases and J lost 4, with 7 bases in between. As DNA, the CDR3 is TGTGCCAGCAGTCAAGCGTCAGATACGCAGTATTTT. The encoded protein is CASSQASDTQYF.

This chain connects TRBV6-5 to TRBJ2-7; D tentatively reads TRBD1 or TRBD2 (5 bases each). The germline V gene encodes CDR1 MNHEY and CDR2 SVGAGI. The CDR3 length is 14 residues. V lost 6 bases to trimming and J lost 3 bases, with 15 bases between them. CDR3 coding DNA: TGTGCCAGCAGGGCCTCAGGGAGCTTCTACGAGCAGTACTTC. Encoded protein: CASRASGSFYEQYF.

The table lists this clonotype with many counts. This chain links TRBV7-2 with TRBJ2-3; D gene ambiguous. This CDR3 has 13 residues. Looked up from germline, CDR1 is SGHTA and CDR2 is FQGNSA. The V and J ends lost 1 base and 2 bases respectively, with 4 bases between them. CDR3 amino acids: CASSLVPTDTQYF. In DNA form, the CDR3 reads TGTGCCAGCAGCTTAGTCCCCACAGATACGCAGTATTTT.

This clonotype turned up a few times. V is TRBV2 and J is TRBJ2-1, with 8 bases lining up with TRBD2. The germline V gene encodes CDR1 SNHLY and CDR2 FYNNEI. The CDR3 sequence is 17 residues long. V lost 2 bases and J lost 0; bases outside the gene matches: 6. This CDR3 is CASSEFSGASSYNEQFF. CDR3 coding DNA: TGTGCCAGCAGTGAATTTAGCGGGGCTAGCTCCTACAATGAGCAGTTCTTC.

The V and J genes are TRBV4-3 and TRBJ1-2, with D possibly being TRBD1 (5 bases). V was cut by 4 bases and J by 2 bases, with 17 bases left in between. Germline CDR1 LGHNA, CDR2 YSLEER. This CDR3 is 16 amino acids long. In DNA form, the CDR3 reads TGCGCCAGCAGCCCTATCCCAAGGGACGGAAACTATGGCTACACCTTC. Amino acids: CASSPIPRDGNYGYTF.

The chain has TRBV7-4 and TRBJ2-7; 8 positions match TRBD2. This CDR3 region has 16 residues. Germline lookup yields CDR1 SGHVT and CDR2 SQSDAQ. Trimming took 5 bases from V and 5 from J; bases not matched to a gene: 14. CDR3 amino acids: CASSPSGSAWEDEQYF. CDR3 sequence (DNA): TGTGCCAGCAGCCCCAGCGGGAGTGCATGGGAGGACGAGCAGTACTTC.

This clonotype was observed a handful of times. J is TRBJ1-3 and V is TRBV2; D call uncertain. CDR1 and CDR2 from the germline V gene are SNHLY and FYNNEI. The CDR3 is made up of 13 amino acids. V dropped 10 bases and J dropped 0 bases, with 10 bases sitting between them. In DNA, the CDR3 is TGTGCCACGTTCAGCCCCTCTGGAAACACCATATATTTT. Translating it yields CATFSPSGNTIYF.

A remark on this clonotype: The junction shows a germline mismatch at one end, possibly a read error. This rearrangement joins TRBV6-1 to TRBJ1-5, with D unresolved. Germline V lookup: CDR1 MNHNS, CDR2 SASEGT. CDR3 length equals 14 residues. CDR3 sequence: CANSELSSNQPQHF. Written as DNA, the CDR3 is TGTGCCAACAGTGAATTAAGTAGCAATCAGCCCCAGCATTTT.

This clonotype was counted only a few times. This rearrangement joins TRBV2 to TRBJ1-5; tentatively, D is TRBD1 (5 bases). Germline-derived CDR1 and CDR2 are SNHLY and FYNNEI. V dropped 5 bases and J dropped 0 bases, with 11 bases sitting between them. The CDR3 consists of 15 residues. CDR3 DNA sequence: TGTGCCAGCAGTCAGGGAACTTATAGCAATCAGCCCCAGCATTTT. It codes for CASSQGTYSNQPQHF. Using reference TRBV2 and TRBJ1-5 for the parts outside the CDR3, the full variable domain is EPEVTQTPSHQVTQMGQEVILRCVPISNHLYFYWYRQILGQKVEFLVSFYNNEISEKSEIFDDQFSVERPDGSNFTLKIRSTKLEDSAMYFCASSQGTYSNQPQHFGDGTRLSIL.